This T cell receptor beta chain was sequenced for a study of T cells in Graves' hyperthyroidism and ophthalmopathy. Study-wide points: Blood also showed most of the thyroid clonotypes that were expanded above 0.001.

Amplification targeted TCR beta CDR3 regions from RNA transcripts. HTBI primers drove first-round RT-PCR of the TCR CDR3. TCRdb called the multiplex PCR reads again in MiXCR, with one record for every CDR3 protein. The sample yields approximately 510,000 distinct CDR3 sequences, around 43% seen once. The trim removed 7 bases at V and 2 bases at J, leaving 10 bases unmatched. The CDR3 spans 16 residues. CDR1 and CDR2 (germline): SNHLY, FYNNEI. Clinical symptoms, serum thyroxine, TRAb, thyroid ultrasound and orbital computed tomography established diagnosis. Regarding this clonotype: The antigen is not known.

Sequencing was done on a sample of peripheral blood or thyroid tissue (not recorded which). The chain combines TRBV2 with TRBJ2-2, with 7 bases that match TRBD2. This TCR was recovered from an adult woman with Graves' disease, either hyperthyroidism or ophthalmopathy (not recorded which). Here the CDR3 DNA reads TGTGCCAGCACTCCAACCGGACTAGATAACACCGGGGAGCTGTTTTTT. Protein: CASTPTGLDNTGELFF.